This T cell receptor beta chain was sequenced in a study of CD8+ T cells in alopecia areata. Study-level information: Tofacitinib was taken orally by treated patients, and the dose was 5 to 10 mg twice daily.

Sequencing used cDNA as its template, made by extracting RNA and reverse transcribing it. Clones were sequenced by immunoSEQ multiplex PCR, and TCRdb holds only the in-frame ones, with some missing. Here the sample spans roughly 120,000 clones, 50% to 75% being singletons. Treatment meaning: oral pan-JAK inhibitor, 5-10 mg twice daily. CDR3 length: 15 amino acids. The V end was cut by 1 base, the J end by 1 base, with 10 bases between. Germline V lookup: CDR1 MGHDK, CDR2 SYGVNS. The study, taken as a whole, reports: Significant decreases in scalp clonality and expanded CD8+ clones followed tofacitinib treatment. A large proportion of expanded lesional clones were detected persisting in scalp and blood during tofacitinib. Higher clonality was seen in lesional scalp than in normal scalp, especially in alopecia totalis/universalis.

Of note for this clone: Antigen: not known.

Sequencing was performed on CD8+ T cells sorted from blood, taken at week 4, from a patient treated with tofacitinib. V usage is TRBV25-1 and J usage is TRBJ1-1; D gene ambiguous. The receptor was derived from a human donor with alopecia areata. Written as DNA, the CDR3 is TGTGCCAGCAGTGAATGGGAAGACGCGAACACTGAAGCTTTCTTT. Translating gives CASSEWEDANTEAFF.